This T cell receptor beta chain was captured by sequencing in a study of T-cell memory formation after mild COVID-19. A single record per CDR3 protein comes from TCRdb applying MiXCR to the 5' RACE reads. Altogether a few hundred thousand distinct CDR3 sequences are present, roughly 15% being singletons, with the ten largest covering over 20%. The CDR3 length is 14 residues. The V gene's germline CDR1 is DFQATT and CDR2 SNEGSKA (reference sequence). The ends were cut back, 1 base at V and 3 bases at J, with 12 bases in the middle. General study points: CM and EM subsets held most contracting CD4+ clones; EMRA held CD8+ ones.

A word on this clonotype: Its antigen is currently unknown.

This TCR came from a young man who had mild COVID-19 (a few samples of this study predate the infection). Cell type and time point are not known. The material sequenced was PBMCs or a T cell subset sorted from them (not recorded which). The genes are TRBV20-1 and TRBJ2-5, with D hard to call. CDR3 nucleotides: TGCAGTGCTAGAGGCGGAAAAACGAAAGAGACCCAGTACTTC. Protein sequence: CSARGGKTKETQYF.